The 9 T cell receptor beta chains reported below all come from one sample, sequenced in a study of T cell responses to AZD1222 COVID-19 vaccine. This table comes from immunoSEQ multiplex PCR, and its TCRdb copy is limited to in-frame clones, with some not included. The table has about 110,000 clones, approximately 92% seen once; the top ten hold more than 7%. Sequencing used peripheral blood, obtained 28 days after the second AZD1222 dose. The receptors originated from an adult who received the AZD1222 COVID-19 vaccine.

The gene calls are TRBV3-1 (or the pseudogene TRBV3-2) and TRBJ1-6; perhaps TRBD1 as D (6 bases). Between the trimmed V and J ends, which lost 1 base and 13 bases, there was a span of 11 bases. Germline V gene lookup returns CDR1 LGHDT and CDR2 YNNKEL (reference sequence). The CDR3 extends over 13 amino acids. The CDR3 bases are TGTGCCAGCAGCCAAGTACTTCAGGGGCCCCTCCACTTT. It yields the protein CASSQVLQGPLHF.

The chain uses TRBV7-2 and TRBJ1-5; D is possibly TRBD1 (6 bases). Deletions cut 2 bases from V and 5 bases from J, with 16 bases between. The CDR3 has 16 residues. Looked up from germline, CDR1 is SGHTA and CDR2 is FQGNSA. The CDR3: CASSLFSGVNDQPQHF. The CDR3 DNA sequence: TGTGCCAGCAGCTTATTTTCAGGGGTTAATGATCAGCCCCAGCATTTT.

CDR3 loop: CASRGGTGSNQPQHF. For the CDR3, the DNA is TGTGCCAGCAGAGGGGGGACGGGGAGCAATCAGCCCCAGCATTTT. The chain has TRBV2 and TRBJ1-5; tentative D call: TRBD1 (6 bases). There are 15 residues in the CDR3. Between the trimmed V and J ends, which lost 6 bases and 1 base, there was a span of 13 bases. In germline, CDR1 is SNHLY, CDR2 FYNNEI.

This chain joins TRBV19 and TRBJ2-2; 8 nucleotides agree with TRBD2. V shed 3 bases, J shed 7 bases, and the junction held 10 bases outside the gene matches. CDR1 and CDR2 (germline): LNHDA, SQIVND (reference sequence). This CDR3 region has 16 residues. CDR3 region: CASSIAIAGKGGELFF. CDR3 nucleotides: TGTGCCAGTAGTATCGCGATAGCGGGGAAGGGCGGGGAGCTGTTTTTT.

J is TRBJ1-6 and V is TRBV5-1; no clear D gene. This CDR3 spans 15 amino acids. The germline CDR1 and CDR2 sequences are SGHRS and YFSETQ. The V end was cut by 2 bases, the J end by 7 bases, with 13 bases between. CDR3 sequence (DNA): TGCGCCAGCAGCTTTAATAGGGATGGGAATTCACCCCTCCACTTT. Translation: CASSFNRDGNSPLHF.

The chain combines TRBV2 with TRBJ1-1; D possibly corresponds to TRBD1 (6 bases). The germline V gene has CDR1 SNHLY and CDR2 FYNNEI. Trimming removed 5 bases at V and 2 bases at J, with 15 bases between. The CDR3 spans 15 residues. The CDR3 here is CASSPQDRFNTEAFF. Here the CDR3 DNA reads TGTGCCAGCAGTCCCCAAGACAGGTTTAACACTGAAGCTTTCTTT.

As concerns this clone: A read error may account for a junction end that differs from germline. The chain is built from TRBV2 and TRBJ1-5; TRBD1 matches at 7 bases. This CDR3 contains 15 residues. In germline, CDR1 is SNHLY, CDR2 FYNNEI. CDR3 bases: TGTGCCAGCAGGGGACAGAGGTCCAGCAGTCAGCCCCAGCATTTT. Translated: CASRGQRSSSQPQHF.

The chain has TRBV18 and TRBJ2-7; D is unclear. V lost 3 bases, J lost 0 bases, and 12 bases lay in between. The CDR3 length is 15 residues. In germline, CDR1 is KGHSH, CDR2 LQKENI. The CDR3 reads CASSPSPDSSYEQYF. The CDR3 nucleotides are TGTGCCAGCTCACCCAGCCCGGATAGCTCCTACGAGCAGTACTTC.

This sequence joins TRBV28 and TRBJ1-3, with a possible D match to TRBD1 (5 bases). Deletions cut 7 bases from V and 6 bases from J, with 16 bases between. Germline CDR1 and CDR2: MDHEN and SYDVKM. This CDR3 is built from 14 residues. DNA for the CDR3: TGTGCCAGCACTACGGCCGGGACCGAAAACACCATATATTTT. It translates to CASTTAGTENTIYF.